This TCR beta chain was found in a study of T cells in Graves' hyperthyroidism and ophthalmopathy. At the level of the study: Initial diagnosis, before any treatment, was when peripheral blood was collected.

V gave up 5 bases and J gave up 5 bases; unmatched junction bases: 9. The CDR3 contains 14 residues. The germline CDR1 and CDR2 sequences are SGHRS and YFSETQ. In making diagnoses, clinical symptoms, serum thyroxine and TRAb, thyroid ultrasound and orbital computed tomography were all used. Researchers took RNA transcripts and amplified the TCR beta CDR3 regions from them. TCR CDR3 underwent first-round RT-PCR with the HTBI primer set. Using its own MiXCR run on the multiplex PCR reads, TCRdb lists one record per CDR3 protein. The sample carries around 250,000 distinct CDR3 sequences, more than 20% recorded once. This clonotype was recorded many times. Its antigen is undetermined. General study findings and limits: Blood shared most expanded thyroid clonotypes above 0.001.

The chain recombines TRBV5-1 with TRBJ2-7; 8 nucleotides align to TRBD1. The sequenced sample consisted of blood. The receptor's source is a woman in her 40s with Graves' ophthalmopathy. The DNA for the CDR3 is TGCGCCAGCAGTGATGGGACAGGTCGTAACGAGCAGTACTTC. Its protein is CASSDGTGRNEQYF. Complete variable domain (other parts from reference TRBV5-1 and TRBJ2-7): KAGVTQTPRYLIKTRGQQVTLSCSPISGHRSVSWYQQTPGQGLQFLFEYFSETQRNKGNFPGRFSGRQFSNSRSEMNVSTLELGDSALYLCASSDGTGRNEQYFGPGTRLTVT.